This T cell receptor (beta chain) was profiled in a study of T cell responses to AZD1222 COVID-19 vaccine. Points from the study as a whole: Spike-specific TCR repertoires showed rising breadth and depth after two AZD1222 doses. Along spike, vaccine-associated CD4 TCRs were found throughout, with dominance at 160-218 and 743-854.

About this clone itself: Its cognate antigen is unknown.

Clones were sequenced by immunoSEQ multiplex PCR, and TCRdb holds only the in-frame ones, with some missing. The sample shows 110,000 or so clones, around 90% of them seen only once. The germline CDR1 and CDR2 sequences are SGHKS and YYEKEE (reference sequence). Trimming shortened V by 5 bases and J by 2 bases, and 13 bases separated the two germline ends. The CDR3 covers 14 residues. Combined were second doses at about 4 or about 12 weeks. This chain uses TRBV5-5 with TRBJ1-1; a possible D gene is TRBD1 (5 bases). This receptor was taken from an adult who received the AZD1222 COVID-19 vaccine. The input for sequencing was peripheral blood, taken 28 days after the second AZD1222 dose. DNA for the CDR3: TGTGCCAGCAGGTTCCGGGACGGAAACACTGAAGCTTTCTTT. Amino acids: CASRFRDGNTEAFF.